This TCR beta chain was obtained from a study of blood T cell repertoires in COVID-19. In the study overall: In each case, the material was cDNA or gDNA derived from T cells, B-cell-depleted T cells, or PBMCs.

The Seattle site enrolled patients during active infection and followed them longitudinally. Original methodology: Counts of nucleated cells, estimated from reference gene primer amplification, were obtained. This table comes from immunoSEQ multiplex PCR, and its TCRdb copy is limited to in-frame clones, with some not included. V, J and clone size reflect that table, while D and trimming were determined from the DNA. The data hold approximately 390,000 clones, with approximately 87% observed a single time. This CDR3 region has 15 residues. V was pared by 8 bases and J by 4 bases, with 11 bases of the junction left unmatched. Germline V lookup: CDR1 PRHDT, CDR2 FYEKMQ (reference sequence).

The specimen sequenced was peripheral blood. This receptor was identified in a woman aged 55-75 years with COVID-19, enrolled during active disease. This chain connects TRBV13 to TRBJ2-1; 7 bases agree with TRBD2. CDR3 protein: CASGPRGGGYNEQFF. The CDR3 bases are TGTGCCAGCGGCCCTCGCGGCGGGGGATACAATGAGCAGTTCTTC.